This note documents a single T cell receptor beta chain sequence. This record belongs to a study of CD8 T cells in Susac syndrome. In the study overall: When blood was drawn, the patients with Susac syndrome were therapy-naive, on corticosteroids, or on intravenous immunoglobulin alone.

This CDR3 has 15 amino acids. Trimming at V came to 5 bases and at J to 0 bases, leaving 6 bases not matched to a gene. From germline, CDR1 is SQVTM and CDR2 ANQGSEA. An amount of RNA that ranged from about 0.45 to 1 ug was reverse transcribed with random hexamers. TCRdb reanalysed the immunoSEQ multiplex PCR reads using MiXCR and keeps one entry per CDR3 protein. The sample has about 160,000 distinct CDR3 sequences, more than 95% seen once. The specimen was CD4+ T cells from PBMCs. The TCR was taken from a human donor with Susac syndrome. The genes are TRBV29-1 and TRBJ2-1, with TRBD1 matching 8 bases. As DNA, the CDR3 is TGCAGCGTTCGACAGGGGCCCAGCTCCTACAATGAGCAGTTCTTC. Protein product: CSVRQGPSSYNEQFF.